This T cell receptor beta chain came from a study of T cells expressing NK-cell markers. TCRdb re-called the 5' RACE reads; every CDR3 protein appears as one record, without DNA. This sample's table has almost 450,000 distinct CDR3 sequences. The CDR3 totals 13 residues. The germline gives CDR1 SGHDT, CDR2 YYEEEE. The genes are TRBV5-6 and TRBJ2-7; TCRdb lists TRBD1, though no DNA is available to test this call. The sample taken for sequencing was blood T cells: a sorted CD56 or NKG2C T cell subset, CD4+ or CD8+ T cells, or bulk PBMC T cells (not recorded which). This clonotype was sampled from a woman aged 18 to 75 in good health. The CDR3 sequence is CASSPAGVHEQYF.